The present T cell receptor beta chain was sequenced within a study of PD-L1 blockade in urothelial cancer. Overall study context: Median T cell yield per blood sample was 140,000 to 150,000 cells. Findings and caveats of the study: Survival was better when pretreatment blood TCR clonality fell below the median.

Libraries were prepared by immunoSEQ multiplex PCR; TCRdb keeps only in-frame clonotypes and omits some of them. Here the sample spans around 120,000 clones, around 85% being singletons. Regarding this clone: As yet, its antigen is unknown.

Germline assignment: CDR1 LGHNA and CDR2 YNFKEQ. V lost 4 bases and J lost 1; bases outside the gene matches: 10. The CDR3 sequence is 17 residues long. Per-patient samples, pretreatment and on-treatment, numbered 1 to 8. Sequences were derived from PBMCs, sampled around atezolizumab (anti-PD-L1) treatment. This receptor was obtained from a man between 50 and 59 years old with urothelial cancer. The chain links TRBV4-2 to TRBJ2-3, with 8 bases matching TRBD1. The CDR3 DNA sequence: TGTGCCAGCAGCCCCCTCGACAGGGGTGAGGGCACAGATACGCAGTATTTT. As protein: CASSPLDRGEGTDTQYF.